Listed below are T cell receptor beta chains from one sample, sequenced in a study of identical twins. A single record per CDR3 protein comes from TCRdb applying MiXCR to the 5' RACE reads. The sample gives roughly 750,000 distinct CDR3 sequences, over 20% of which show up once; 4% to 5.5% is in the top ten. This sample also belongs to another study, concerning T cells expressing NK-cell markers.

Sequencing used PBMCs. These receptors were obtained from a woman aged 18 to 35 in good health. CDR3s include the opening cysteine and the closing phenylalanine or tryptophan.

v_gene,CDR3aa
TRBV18,CASSPPTRFQETQYF
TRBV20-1,CSAERAGGGPDTQYF
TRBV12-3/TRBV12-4,CASRGDIAQETQYF
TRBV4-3,CASSPGAGSGRAYLTDTQYF
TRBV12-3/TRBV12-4,CASSLAGGLAATWSYNEQFF
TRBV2,CASSSDGKPQHF
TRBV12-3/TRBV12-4,CASSPRTGDYNEQFF
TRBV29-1,CSVAWGRGTGELFF
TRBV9,CASSPRINVINSGVGDTQYF
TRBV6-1,CASMMGRANVLTF
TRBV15,CATSSLRGTDTQYF
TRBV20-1,CSAKVSQVPGEQFF
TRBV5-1,CASSLGAGEEYEQYF
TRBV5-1,CASSFLAQETQYF
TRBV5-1,CASSLEDYGGGDTQYF
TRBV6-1,CASRLGLAANTGELFF
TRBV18,CASSPSRDTEAFF
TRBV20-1,CSARVDRVHEQYF
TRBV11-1,CASSRKGVIDEQYF
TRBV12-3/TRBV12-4,CASSLDVREGFF
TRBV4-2,CASSQDRPDTQYF
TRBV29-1,CSVVGGETQYF
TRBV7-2,CASSPFASSQYEQYF
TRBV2,CASRDFRSGELFF
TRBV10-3,CAIRSTGGGNTDTQYF
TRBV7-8,CASSPFLALGYTF
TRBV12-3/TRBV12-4,CASSSRDRGYEQYF
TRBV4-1,CASSNRVGETQYF
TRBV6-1,CASSEVADTDTQYF
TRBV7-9,CASRGKKGSGGAEQYF
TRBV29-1,CSVLGGQETQYF
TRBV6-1,CASRGQGAYTGELFF